These 20 T cell receptor beta chains were sequenced from one sample in a study of a mutant IDH1 vaccine in newly diagnosed glioma. As to time point: week 23, last vaccination. Doses of 300 ug of mutant IDH1 20-mer peptide were given with topical imiquimod. Antigen specificity for these receptors is unknown. This table comes from immunoSEQ multiplex PCR, and its TCRdb copy is limited to in-frame clones, with some not included. Here the sample spans about 44,000 clones, approximately 89% being singletons. Sequencing used PBMCs, obtained from a glioma patient whose treatment included an IDH1 peptide vaccine. These TCRs come from a man in his fifties or sixties with glioma.

The chain carries TRBV9 and TRBJ2-7; TRBD2 aligns across 7 bases. The CDR3 extends over 15 amino acids. CDR1 is SGDLS, CDR2 YYNGEE, per germline. The J segment lost 2 bases and the V segment lost 0 bases, leaving 5 bases of the junction unmatched. Here the CDR3 DNA reads TGTGCCAGCAGCGTAGGAGCTAGCGGTCCCTACGAGCAGTACTTC. The encoded protein is CASSVGASGPYEQYF.

This clone was recorded only once. V and J are TRBV28 and TRBJ2-7; D uncertain. CDR1 is MDHEN, CDR2 SYDVKM, per germline. CDR3 length: 15 residues. V lost 0 bases and J lost 7, with 16 bases in between. CDR3 region: CASSLWSYFYSEQYF. CDR3 nucleotide sequence: TGTGCCAGCAGTTTATGGTCGTATTTCTATAGTGAGCAGTACTTC.

This clone was recorded once. The genes are TRBV2 and TRBJ2-3, with D hard to call. Germline V gene sequence: CDR1 SNHLY, CDR2 FYNNEI. This CDR3 region has 18 residues. V was trimmed by 6 bases and J by 2 bases, leaving 24 bases between them. Here the CDR3 DNA reads TGTGCCAGCAGAGTCCATTCATCCGTACCCCTCTTCACAGATACGCAGTATTTT. Translating it yields CASRVHSSVPLFTDTQYF.

V and J are TRBV5-1 and TRBJ2-1; weak D call: TRBD2 (6 bases). This CDR3 comprises 12 residues. Germline CDR1 SGHRS, CDR2 YFSETQ. Trimming removed 4 bases from V and 8 bases from J, with 10 bases in between. The CDR3 DNA is TGCGCCAGCAGCGCTCCGGGGGATGAGCAGTTCTTC. Amino acid sequence: CASSAPGDEQFF.

The chain recombines TRBV27 with TRBJ1-3; D uncertain. From germline, CDR1 is MNHEY and CDR2 SMNVEV (reference sequence). The V end was cut by 1 base, the J end by 0 bases, with 10 bases between. CDR3 length: 16 residues. The CDR3 DNA follows: TGTGCCAGCAGTTTATTTTATTTAGTCTCTGGAAACACCATATATTTT. Translating it yields CASSLFYLVSGNTIYF.

The CDR3 region is CASSGSGGENIQYF. The CDR3 nucleotides are TGTGCCAGCTCGGGTAGCGGTGGGGAAAACATTCAGTACTTC. V and J are TRBV27 and TRBJ2-4; TRBD2 might be the D (6 bases). The V gene's germline CDR1 is MNHEY and CDR2 SMNVEV (reference sequence). Trimming took off 8 bases at V and 5 bases at J, with 16 bases between the two ends. The CDR3 covers 14 residues.

The count of this clone is one. This sequence joins TRBV7-6 and TRBJ2-7, with a possible D match to TRBD1 (6 bases). This CDR3 has 14 residues. Germline CDR1 reads SGHVS; CDR2 reads FNYEAQ. Trimming removed 5 bases from V and 2 bases from J, with 13 bases in between. The CDR3 region has the DNA TGTGCCAGCAGCCCTGCGACAGGTACCTACGAGCAGTACTTC. As protein: CASSPATGTYEQYF.

J is TRBJ2-3 and V is TRBV5-1, with D unclear. Between the trimmed V and J ends, which lost 0 bases and 2 bases, there was a span of 7 bases. The CDR3 is 14 amino acids. Germline V gene lookup returns CDR1 SGHRS and CDR2 YFSETQ. The CDR3, as DNA: TGCGCCAGCAGCTTGGCTCAGGACACAGATACGCAGTATTTT. Its protein product is CASSLAQDTDTQYF.

J is TRBJ2-6 and V is TRBV21-1; the listed D gene, TRBD1, was not tested against the DNA. TRBV21-1 is reported as a pseudogene. The CDR3 consists of 20 residues. The CDR3 DNA reads TGTGCCAGCAGCGGGCCGTCGGGACCGACAGGAGGCTCTGGGGCCAACGTCCTGACTTTC. Translating gives CASSGPSGPTGGSGANVLTF.

The CDR3 nucleotides read TGTGCCAGCAGCTTAACCGCTAGCGGGAGTGGCGCGGGCACAGATACGCAGTATTTT. It encodes CASSLTASGSGAGTDTQYF. The V gene is TRBV7-3, the J gene TRBJ2-3; 10 nucleotides agree with TRBD2. This CDR3 is 19 amino acids long. The V segment lost 0 bases and the J segment 1 base; nucleotides outside the gene matches: 10. The germline gives CDR1 SGHTA, CDR2 FQGTGA. Full variable domain (remainder filled in from reference TRBV7-3 and TRBJ2-3): GAGVSQTPSNKVTEKGKYVELRCDPISGHTALYWYRQSLGQGPEFLIYFQGTGAADDSGLPNDRFFAVRPEGSVSTLKIQRTERGDSAVYLCASSLTASGSGAGTDTQYFGPGTRLTVL.

This chain uses TRBV4-1 with TRBJ2-1, with 8 bases identical to TRBD1. The trim removed 7 bases at V and 7 bases at J, leaving 9 bases unmatched. The CDR3 sequence is 14 residues long. Germline V gives CDR1 MGHRA, CDR2 YSYEKL. CDR3 sequence: CASNPGQVPNEQFF. The CDR3 DNA reads TGCGCCAGCAACCCGGGACAGGTTCCGAATGAGCAGTTCTTC.

This chain joins TRBV5-6 and TRBJ1-5; TRBD1 is a possible D gene (5 bases). CDR3 length: 13 amino acids. The V gene's germline CDR1 is SGHDT and CDR2 YYEEEE. Trimming pared 7 bases from V and 9 bases from J, leaving 17 bases between. The CDR3 protein is CASRWGRDGPQHF. The CDR3 nucleotides are TGTGCCAGCCGTTGGGGCAGGGATGGGCCCCAGCATTTT.

This sequence joins TRBV28 and TRBJ1-1; a possible D gene is TRBD1 (6 bases). The length of the CDR3 is 17 residues. Germline assignment: CDR1 MDHEN and CDR2 SYDVKM. Trimming stripped 6 bases from V and 4 bases from J, with 24 bases between. The CDR3 DNA follows: TGTGCCAGCAGCCGGGGGTGGGGGGCAATGGGAAGCACTGAAGCTTTCTTT. Its protein is CASSRGWGAMGSTEAFF.

The chain is built from TRBV5-4 and TRBJ2-3; 7 bases are a match to TRBD1. In germline, CDR1 is SGHNT, CDR2 YYREEE (reference sequence). The ends lost 0 bases at V and 0 bases at J; junction bases unmatched: 1. This CDR3 region has 15 residues. The CDR3 sequence is CASSLEGASTDTQYF. The CDR3 DNA reads as TGTGCCAGCAGCTTGGAGGGGGCTAGCACAGATACGCAGTATTTT.

The chain carries TRBV6-1 and TRBJ1-1; 10 positions match TRBD1. Germline CDR1 reads MNHNS; CDR2 reads SASEGT. This CDR3 has 18 residues. With V trimmed by 2 bases and J by 1 base, 10 bases remained unmatched. CDR3 sequence (DNA): TGTGCCAGCAGTGAATCTTGGGACAGGGGTTTTAGGAACACTGAAGCTTTCTTT. It translates to CASSESWDRGFRNTEAFF.

The rearrangement links TRBV29-1 to TRBJ2-3, with TRBD2 identical over 13 bases. V lost 4 bases to trimming and J lost 5 bases; unmatched junction nucleotides: 12. Germline lookup yields CDR1 SQVTM and CDR2 ANQGSEA. The CDR3 is 17 amino acids. The CDR3 region is CSVARTSGSLDKDTQYF. For the CDR3, the DNA is TGCAGCGTTGCTCGGACTAGCGGGAGTCTCGATAAAGATACGCAGTATTTT.

The rearrangement uses TRBV27 and TRBJ2-1; D remains unclear. CDR3 size: 14 residues. The germline V gene has CDR1 MNHEY and CDR2 SMNVEV (reference sequence). Trimming pared 6 bases from V and 7 bases from J, leaving 16 bases between. The CDR3 protein is CASSLIPLENEQFF. The CDR3 DNA sequence: TGTGCCAGCAGCCTTATTCCCCTAGAGAATGAGCAGTTCTTC.

The chain uses TRBV19 and TRBJ1-1; D gene uncertain. V was pared by 7 bases and J by 3 bases, with 12 bases between. CDR1 is LNHDA and CDR2 is SQIVND in the germline V gene (reference sequence). The CDR3 extends over 13 amino acids. The CDR3 DNA reads TGTGCCAGTACCCGTAGTGGGGACACTGAAGCTTTCTTT. Translated: CASTRSGDTEAFF.

The chain has TRBV11-2 and TRBJ2-7; 7 bases map to TRBD1. Germline V lookup: CDR1 SGHAT, CDR2 FQNNGV. V trimming: 1 base; J trimming: 2 bases; junction bases outside the gene matches: 2. The CDR3 consists of 14 residues. This CDR3 is CASSLGQGAYEQYF. The DNA of the CDR3 is TGTGCCAGCAGCTTAGGGCAGGGGGCCTACGAGCAGTACTTC.

This chain uses TRBV4-2 with TRBJ1-5; the D is unclear. Trimming left V 8 bases short and J 5 bases short, with 13 bases between. CDR3 length equals 13 residues. In germline, CDR1 is LGHNA, CDR2 YNFKEQ. The CDR3 DNA reads as TGTGCCAGCTCCCCGGACCCCTATCAGCCCCAGCATTTT. It specifies CASSPDPYQPQHF.